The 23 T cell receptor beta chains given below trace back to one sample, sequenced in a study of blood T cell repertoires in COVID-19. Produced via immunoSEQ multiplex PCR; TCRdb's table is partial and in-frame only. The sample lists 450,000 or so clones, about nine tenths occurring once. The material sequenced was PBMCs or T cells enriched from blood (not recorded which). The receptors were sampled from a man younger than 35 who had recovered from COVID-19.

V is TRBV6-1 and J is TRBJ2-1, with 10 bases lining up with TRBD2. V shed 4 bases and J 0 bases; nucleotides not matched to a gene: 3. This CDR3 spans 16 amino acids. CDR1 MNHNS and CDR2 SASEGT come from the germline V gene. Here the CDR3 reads CASSGTSGSSYNEQFF. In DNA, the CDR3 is TGTGCCAGCAGTGGGACTAGCGGTAGCTCCTACAATGAGCAGTTCTTC.

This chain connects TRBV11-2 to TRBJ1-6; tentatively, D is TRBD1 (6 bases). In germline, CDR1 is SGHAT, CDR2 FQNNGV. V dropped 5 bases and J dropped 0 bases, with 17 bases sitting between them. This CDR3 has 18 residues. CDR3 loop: CASSREMGGPSYNSPLHF. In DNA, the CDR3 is TGTGCCAGCAGCAGAGAAATGGGGGGGCCCTCCTATAATTCACCCCTCCACTTT.

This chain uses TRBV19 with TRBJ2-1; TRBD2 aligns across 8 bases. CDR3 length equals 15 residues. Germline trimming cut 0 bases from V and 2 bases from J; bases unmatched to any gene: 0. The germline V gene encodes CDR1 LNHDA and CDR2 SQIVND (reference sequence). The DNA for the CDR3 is TGTGCCAGTAGTATAGAGACTAGCGCCTACAATGAGCAGTTCTTC. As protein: CASSIETSAYNEQFF. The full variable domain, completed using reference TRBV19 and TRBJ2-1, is DGGITQSPKYLFRKEGQNVTLSCEQNLNHDAMYWYRQDPGQGLRLIYYSQIVNDFQKGDIAEGYSVSREKKESFPLTVTSAQKNPTAFYLCASSIETSAYNEQFFGPGTRLTVL.

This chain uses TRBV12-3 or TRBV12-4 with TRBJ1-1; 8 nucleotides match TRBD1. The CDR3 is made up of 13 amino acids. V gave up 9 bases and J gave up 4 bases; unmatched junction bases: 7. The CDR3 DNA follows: TGTGCCAGTTATCCCGACAGGGGCACTGAAGCTTTCTTT. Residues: CASYPDRGTEAFF.

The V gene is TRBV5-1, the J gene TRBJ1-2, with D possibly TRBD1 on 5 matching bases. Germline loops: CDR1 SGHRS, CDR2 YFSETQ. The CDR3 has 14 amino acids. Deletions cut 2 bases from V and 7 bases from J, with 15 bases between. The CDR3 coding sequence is TGCGCCAGCAGCTTATGGGGGTTCGGGGGTGGCTACACCTTC. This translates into CASSLWGFGGGYTF.

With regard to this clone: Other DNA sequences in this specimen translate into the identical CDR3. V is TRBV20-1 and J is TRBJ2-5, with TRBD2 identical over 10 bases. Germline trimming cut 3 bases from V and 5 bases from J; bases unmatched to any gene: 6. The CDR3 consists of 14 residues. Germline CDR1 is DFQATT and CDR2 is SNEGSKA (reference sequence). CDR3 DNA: TGCAGTGCTAGTAAGCTAGCGGGAGTTGAGACCCAGTACTTC. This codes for CSASKLAGVETQYF.

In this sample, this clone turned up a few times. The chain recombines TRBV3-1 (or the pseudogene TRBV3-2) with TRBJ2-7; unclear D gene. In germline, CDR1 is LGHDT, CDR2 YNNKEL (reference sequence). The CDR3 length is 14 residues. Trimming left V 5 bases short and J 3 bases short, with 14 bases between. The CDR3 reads CASSTGSHRYEQYF. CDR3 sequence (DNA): TGTGCCAGCAGCACCGGGTCCCACCGCTACGAGCAGTACTTC.

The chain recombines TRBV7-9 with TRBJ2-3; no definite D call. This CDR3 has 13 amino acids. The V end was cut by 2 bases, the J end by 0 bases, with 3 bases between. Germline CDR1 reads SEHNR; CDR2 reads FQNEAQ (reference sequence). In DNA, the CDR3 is TGTGCCAGCAGCTTATATAGCACAGATACGCAGTATTTT. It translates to CASSLYSTDTQYF.

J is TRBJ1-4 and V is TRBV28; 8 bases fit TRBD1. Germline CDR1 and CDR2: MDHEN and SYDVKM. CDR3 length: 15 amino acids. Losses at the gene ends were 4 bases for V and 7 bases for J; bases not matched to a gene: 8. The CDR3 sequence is CASSSPPGGSEKLFF. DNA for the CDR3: TGTGCCAGCAGTTCACCGCCAGGGGGCAGTGAAAAACTGTTTTTT. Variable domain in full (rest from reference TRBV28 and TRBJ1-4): DVKVTQSSRYLVKRTGEKVFLECVQDMDHENMFWYRQDPGLGLRLIYFSYDVKMKEKGDIPEGYSVSREKKERFSLILESASTNQTSMYLCASSSPPGGSEKLFFGSGTQLSVL.

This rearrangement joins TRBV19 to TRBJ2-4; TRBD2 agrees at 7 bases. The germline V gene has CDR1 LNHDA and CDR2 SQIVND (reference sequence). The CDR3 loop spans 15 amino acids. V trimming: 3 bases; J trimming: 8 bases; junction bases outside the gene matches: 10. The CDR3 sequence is CASSIVGGSGDIQYF. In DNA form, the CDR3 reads TGTGCCAGTAGTATTGTAGGCGGGAGTGGGGACATTCAGTACTTC. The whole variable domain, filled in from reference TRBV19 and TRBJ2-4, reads DGGITQSPKYLFRKEGQNVTLSCEQNLNHDAMYWYRQDPGQGLRLIYYSQIVNDFQKGDIAEGYSVSREKKESFPLTVTSAQKNPTAFYLCASSIVGGSGDIQYFGAGTRLSVL.

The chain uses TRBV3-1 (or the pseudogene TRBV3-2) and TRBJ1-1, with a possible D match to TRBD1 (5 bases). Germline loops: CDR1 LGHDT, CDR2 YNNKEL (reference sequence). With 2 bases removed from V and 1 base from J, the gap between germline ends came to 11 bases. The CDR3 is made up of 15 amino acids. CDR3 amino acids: CASSQLTGWNTEAFF. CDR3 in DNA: TGTGCCAGCAGCCAATTAACAGGATGGAACACTGAAGCTTTCTTT.

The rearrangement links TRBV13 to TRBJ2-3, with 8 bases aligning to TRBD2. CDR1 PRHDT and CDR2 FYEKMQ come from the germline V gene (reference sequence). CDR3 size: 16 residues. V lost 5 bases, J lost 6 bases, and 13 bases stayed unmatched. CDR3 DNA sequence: TGTGCCAGCAGCGAGTATTCTAGGCGGGGGGTCGATACGCAGTATTTT. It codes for CASSEYSRRGVDTQYF. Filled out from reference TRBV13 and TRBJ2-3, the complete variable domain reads AAGVIQSPRHLIKEKRETATLKCYPIPRHDTVYWYQQGPGQDPQFLISFYEKMQSDKGSIPDRFSAQQFSDYHSELNMSSLELGDSALYFCASSEYSRRGVDTQYFGPGTRLTVL.

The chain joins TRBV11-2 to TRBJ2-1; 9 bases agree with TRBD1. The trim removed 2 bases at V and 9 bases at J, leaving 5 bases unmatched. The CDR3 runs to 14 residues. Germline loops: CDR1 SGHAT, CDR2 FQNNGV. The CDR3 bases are TGTGCCAGCAGCTTAACCGGGACAGGGTTTGAGCAGTTCTTC. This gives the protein CASSLTGTGFEQFF.

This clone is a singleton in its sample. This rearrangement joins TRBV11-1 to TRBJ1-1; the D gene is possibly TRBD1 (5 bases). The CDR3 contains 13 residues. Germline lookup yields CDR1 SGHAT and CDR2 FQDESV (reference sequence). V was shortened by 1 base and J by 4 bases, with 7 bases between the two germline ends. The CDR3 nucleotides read TGTGCCAGCAGCTTAGTCAGGGCCACTGAAGCTTTCTTT. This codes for CASSLVRATEAFF.

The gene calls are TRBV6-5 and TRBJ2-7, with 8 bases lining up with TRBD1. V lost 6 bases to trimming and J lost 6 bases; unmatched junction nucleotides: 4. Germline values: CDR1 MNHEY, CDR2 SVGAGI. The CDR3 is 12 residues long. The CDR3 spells CASRPGGGEQYF. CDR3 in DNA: TGTGCCAGCAGGCCAGGGGGCGGCGAGCAGTACTTC.

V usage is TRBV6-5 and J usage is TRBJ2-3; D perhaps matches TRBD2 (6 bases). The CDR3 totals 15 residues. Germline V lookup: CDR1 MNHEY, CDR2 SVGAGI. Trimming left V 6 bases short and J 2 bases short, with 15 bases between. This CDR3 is CASSQRERNTDTQYF. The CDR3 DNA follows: TGTGCCAGCAGCCAACGGGAGCGTAACACAGATACGCAGTATTTT.

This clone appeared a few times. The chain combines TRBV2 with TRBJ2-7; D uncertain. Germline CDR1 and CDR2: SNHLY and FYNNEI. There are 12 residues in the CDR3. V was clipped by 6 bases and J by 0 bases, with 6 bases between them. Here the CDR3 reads CASRASSYEQYF. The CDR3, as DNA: TGTGCCAGCAGGGCCAGCTCCTACGAGCAGTACTTC.

CDR3 sequence (DNA): TGTGCCAGCAGCTTAGCAGGGGTGGGCGGCGAGCAGTACTTC. It codes for CASSLAGVGGEQYF. The rearrangement uses TRBV7-9 and TRBJ2-7, with D possibly TRBD1 on 5 matching bases. The CDR3 contains 14 residues. Germline CDR1 and CDR2: SEHNR and FQNEAQ (reference sequence). Trimming removed 0 bases from V and 6 bases from J, with 12 bases in between.

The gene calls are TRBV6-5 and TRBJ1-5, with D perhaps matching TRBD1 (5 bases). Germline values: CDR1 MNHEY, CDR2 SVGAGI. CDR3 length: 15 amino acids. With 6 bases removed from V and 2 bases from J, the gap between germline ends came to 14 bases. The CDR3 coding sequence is TGTGCCAGCAGGAAGGGGTGGGGGGGCAATCAGCCCCAGCATTTT. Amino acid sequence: CASRKGWGGNQPQHF.

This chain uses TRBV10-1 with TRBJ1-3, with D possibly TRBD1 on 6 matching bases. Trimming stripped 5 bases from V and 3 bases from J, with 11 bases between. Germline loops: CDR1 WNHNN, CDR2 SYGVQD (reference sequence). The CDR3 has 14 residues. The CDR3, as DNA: TGCGCCAGCAGTACCGGGACAATTGGAAACACCATATATTTT. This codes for CASSTGTIGNTIYF.

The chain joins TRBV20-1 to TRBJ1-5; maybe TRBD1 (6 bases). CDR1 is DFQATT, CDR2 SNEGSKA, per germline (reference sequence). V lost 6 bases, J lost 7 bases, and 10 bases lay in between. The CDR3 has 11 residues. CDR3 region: CSARGYQPQHF. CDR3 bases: TGCAGTGCCAGGGGTTACCAGCCCCAGCATTTT.

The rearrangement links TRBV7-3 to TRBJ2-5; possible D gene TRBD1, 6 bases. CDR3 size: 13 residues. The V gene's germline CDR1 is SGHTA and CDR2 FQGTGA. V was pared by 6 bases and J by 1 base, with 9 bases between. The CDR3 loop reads CASSWDIQETQYF. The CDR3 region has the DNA TGTGCCAGCAGTTGGGACATCCAAGAGACCCAGTACTTC.

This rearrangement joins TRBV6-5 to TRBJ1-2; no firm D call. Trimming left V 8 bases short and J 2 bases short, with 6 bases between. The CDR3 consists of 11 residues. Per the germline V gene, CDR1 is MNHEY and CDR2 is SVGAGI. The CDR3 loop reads CASEGNYGYTF. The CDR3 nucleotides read TGTGCCAGCGAGGGAAACTATGGCTACACCTTC.